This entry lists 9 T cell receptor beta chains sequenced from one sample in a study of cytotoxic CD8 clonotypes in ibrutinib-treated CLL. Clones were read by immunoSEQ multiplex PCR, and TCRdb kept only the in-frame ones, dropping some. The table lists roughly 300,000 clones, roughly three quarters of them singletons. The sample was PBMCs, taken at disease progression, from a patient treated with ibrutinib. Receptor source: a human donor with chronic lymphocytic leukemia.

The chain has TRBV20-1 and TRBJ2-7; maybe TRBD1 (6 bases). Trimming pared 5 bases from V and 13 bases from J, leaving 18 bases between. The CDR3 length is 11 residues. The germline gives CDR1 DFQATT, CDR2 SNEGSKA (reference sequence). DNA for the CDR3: TGCAGTGCTGCCCGGGACACCCTAACCTACTTC. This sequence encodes CSAARDTLTYF.

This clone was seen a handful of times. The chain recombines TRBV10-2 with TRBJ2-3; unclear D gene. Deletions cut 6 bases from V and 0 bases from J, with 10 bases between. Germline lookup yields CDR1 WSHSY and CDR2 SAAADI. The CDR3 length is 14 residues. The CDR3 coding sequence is TGCGCCAGCAGCAACACCCTTAGCACAGATACGCAGTATTTT. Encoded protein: CASSNTLSTDTQYF.

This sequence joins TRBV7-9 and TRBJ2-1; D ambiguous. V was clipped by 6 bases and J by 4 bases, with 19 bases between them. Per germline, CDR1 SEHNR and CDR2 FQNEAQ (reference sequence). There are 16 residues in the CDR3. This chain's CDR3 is CASRSVTPNIYNEQFF. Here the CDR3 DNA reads TGTGCCAGCAGATCCGTTACTCCCAACATATACAATGAGCAGTTCTTC.

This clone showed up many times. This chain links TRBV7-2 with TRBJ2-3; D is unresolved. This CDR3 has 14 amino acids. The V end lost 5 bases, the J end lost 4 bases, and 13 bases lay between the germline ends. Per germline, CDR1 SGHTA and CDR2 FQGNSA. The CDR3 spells CASSVKTGADTQYF. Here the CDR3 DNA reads TGTGCCAGCAGCGTCAAAACCGGAGCAGATACGCAGTATTTT.

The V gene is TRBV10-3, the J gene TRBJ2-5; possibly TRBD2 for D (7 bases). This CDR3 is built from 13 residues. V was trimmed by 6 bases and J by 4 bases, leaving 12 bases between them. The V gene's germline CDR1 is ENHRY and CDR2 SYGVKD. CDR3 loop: CAIRGGAGETQYF. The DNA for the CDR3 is TGTGCCATCAGAGGGGGGGCGGGAGAGACCCAGTACTTC.

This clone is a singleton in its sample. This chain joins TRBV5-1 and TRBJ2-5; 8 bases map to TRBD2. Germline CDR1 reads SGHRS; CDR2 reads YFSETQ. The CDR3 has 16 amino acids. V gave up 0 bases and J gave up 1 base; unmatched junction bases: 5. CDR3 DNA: TGCGCCAGCAGCTTGGGAGCGGGGGCCATCCAAGAGACCCAGTACTTC. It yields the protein CASSLGAGAIQETQYF. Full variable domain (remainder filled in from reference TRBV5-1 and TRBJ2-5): KAGVTQTPRYLIKTRGQQVTLSCSPISGHRSVSWYQQTPGQGLQFLFEYFSETQRNKGNFPGRFSGRQFSNSRSEMNVSTLELGDSALYLCASSLGAGAIQETQYFGPGTRLLVL.

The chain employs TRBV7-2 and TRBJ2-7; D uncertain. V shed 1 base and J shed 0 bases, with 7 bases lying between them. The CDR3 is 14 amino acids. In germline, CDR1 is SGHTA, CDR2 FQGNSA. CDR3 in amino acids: CASSLGPPSYEQYF. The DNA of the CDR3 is TGTGCCAGCAGCTTAGGGCCTCCCTCCTACGAGCAGTACTTC.

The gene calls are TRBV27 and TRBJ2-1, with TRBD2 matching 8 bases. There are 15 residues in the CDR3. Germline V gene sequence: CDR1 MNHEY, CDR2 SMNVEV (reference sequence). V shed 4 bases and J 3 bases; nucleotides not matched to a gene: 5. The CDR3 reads CASSSSSGYYNEQFF. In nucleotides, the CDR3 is TGTGCCAGCAGTTCTTCTAGCGGGTACTACAATGAGCAGTTCTTC.

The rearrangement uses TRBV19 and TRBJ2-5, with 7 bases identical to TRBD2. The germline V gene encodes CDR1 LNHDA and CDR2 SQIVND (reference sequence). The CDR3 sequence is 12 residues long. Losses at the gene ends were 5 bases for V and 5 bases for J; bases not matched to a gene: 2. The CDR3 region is CASSAGGETQYF. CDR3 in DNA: TGTGCCAGTAGTGCCGGGGGGGAGACCCAGTACTTC.